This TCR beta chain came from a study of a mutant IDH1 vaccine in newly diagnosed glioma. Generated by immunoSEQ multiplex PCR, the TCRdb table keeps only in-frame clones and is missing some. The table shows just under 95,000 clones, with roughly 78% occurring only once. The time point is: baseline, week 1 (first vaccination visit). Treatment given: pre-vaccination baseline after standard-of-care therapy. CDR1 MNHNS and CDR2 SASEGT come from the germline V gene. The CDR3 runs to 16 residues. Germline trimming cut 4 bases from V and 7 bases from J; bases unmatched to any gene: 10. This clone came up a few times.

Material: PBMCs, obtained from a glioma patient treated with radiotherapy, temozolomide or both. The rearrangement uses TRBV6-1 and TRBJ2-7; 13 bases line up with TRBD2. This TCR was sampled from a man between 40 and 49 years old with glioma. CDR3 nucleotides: TGTGCCAGCAGTGGACTAGGACTAGCGGGAGTGGGAGAGCAGTACTTC. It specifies CASSGLGLAGVGEQYF.